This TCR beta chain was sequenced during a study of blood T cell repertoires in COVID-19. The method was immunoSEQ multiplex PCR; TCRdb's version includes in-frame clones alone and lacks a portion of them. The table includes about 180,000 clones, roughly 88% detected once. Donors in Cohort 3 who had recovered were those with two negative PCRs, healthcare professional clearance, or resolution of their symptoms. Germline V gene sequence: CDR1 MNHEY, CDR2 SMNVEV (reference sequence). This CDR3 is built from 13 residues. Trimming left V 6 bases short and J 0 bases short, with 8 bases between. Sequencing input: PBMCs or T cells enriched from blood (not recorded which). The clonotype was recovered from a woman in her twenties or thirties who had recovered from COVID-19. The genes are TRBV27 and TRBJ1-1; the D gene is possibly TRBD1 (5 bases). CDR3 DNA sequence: TGTGCCAGCAGCCGGGGGATGAACACTGAAGCTTTCTTT. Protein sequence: CASSRGMNTEAFF.